The present T cell receptor beta chain was sequenced within a study of blood T cell repertoires in COVID-19. Study at large: Both acute and convalescent COVID-19 samples were obtained from the United States, Italy and Spain. From T cells, B-cell-depleted T cells, or PBMCs came the material, which was cDNA or gDNA.

Authors' analysis steps: Reference gene primer amplification gave nucleated cell count estimates. Clones were sequenced by immunoSEQ multiplex PCR, and TCRdb holds only the in-frame ones, with some missing. That table is the source of V, J and clone size, and D and trimming were worked out from the DNA. The profile covers roughly 200,000 clones, with roughly 81% appearing a single time and around 5.5% taken by the ten largest. This clone was seen a single time. CDR1 is LNHDA, CDR2 SQIVND, per germline (reference sequence). V shed 8 bases and J shed 3 bases, with 14 bases lying between them. The CDR3 sequence is 13 residues long.

Sequences were obtained from peripheral blood. This clonotype originated in a woman in her 70s with active or convalescent COVID-19. The chain is built from TRBV19 and TRBJ2-7; D remains ambiguous. The CDR3 bases are TGTGCCAGTTCAAGCCGTCCGGTCTACGAGCAGTACTTC. Its translation: CASSSRPVYEQYF. Together with reference TRBV19 and TRBJ2-7, the CDR3 gives the full variable domain: DGGITQSPKYLFRKEGQNVTLSCEQNLNHDAMYWYRQDPGQGLRLIYYSQIVNDFQKGDIAEGYSVSREKKESFPLTVTSAQKNPTAFYLCASSSRPVYEQYFGPGTRLTVT.